The present T cell receptor beta chain was sequenced within a study of cytomegalovirus exposure and HLA in healthy donors. Study-level points and caveats: Usually a TCR sequence was rare, but some public TCRs were found in many donors. Prior analysis indicated that the majority of TCR beta V segments exhibited productivity approximately 87% or approximately 30% of the time. In vitro confirmation showed three CMV-associated chains to be CMV antigen specific.

Details on this clone: The antigen is not known.

Primers: 60 Vbeta forward and 13 Jbeta reverse. Produced via immunoSEQ multiplex PCR; TCRdb's table is partial and in-frame only. The sample records about 59,000 clones, 65% to 80% being singletons. The germline gives CDR1 SGHRS, CDR2 YFSETQ. V trimming: 1 base; J trimming: 6 bases; junction bases outside the gene matches: 4. The CDR3 consists of 15 residues. This clonotype was sampled from a man in his thirties or forties in good health and CMV-seropositive. The sample taken for sequencing was PBMCs. The genes are TRBV5-1 and TRBJ2-4, with 10 bases that match TRBD2. The DNA of the CDR3 is TGCGCCAGCAGCTTGAGTAGCGGGGGGCCAAACATTCAGTACTTC. Translating it yields CASSLSSGGPNIQYF.